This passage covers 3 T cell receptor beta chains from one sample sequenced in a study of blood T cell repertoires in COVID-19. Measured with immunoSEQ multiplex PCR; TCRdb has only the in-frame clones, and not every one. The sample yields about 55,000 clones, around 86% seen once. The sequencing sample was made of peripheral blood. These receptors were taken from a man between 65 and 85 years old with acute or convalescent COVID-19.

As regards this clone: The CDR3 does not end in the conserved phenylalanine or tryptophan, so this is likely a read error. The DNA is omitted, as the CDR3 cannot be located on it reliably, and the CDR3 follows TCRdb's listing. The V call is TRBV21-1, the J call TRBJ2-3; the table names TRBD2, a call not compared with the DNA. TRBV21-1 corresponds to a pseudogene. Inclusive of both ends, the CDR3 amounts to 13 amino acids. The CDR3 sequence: CASSTRPRTSRGS.

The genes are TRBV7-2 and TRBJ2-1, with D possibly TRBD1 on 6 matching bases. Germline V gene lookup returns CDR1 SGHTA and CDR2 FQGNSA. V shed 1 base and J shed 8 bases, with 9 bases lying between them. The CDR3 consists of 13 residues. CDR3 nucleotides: TGTGCCAGCAGCTTAGATCAGGGGCATGAGCAGTTCTTC. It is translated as CASSLDQGHEQFF.

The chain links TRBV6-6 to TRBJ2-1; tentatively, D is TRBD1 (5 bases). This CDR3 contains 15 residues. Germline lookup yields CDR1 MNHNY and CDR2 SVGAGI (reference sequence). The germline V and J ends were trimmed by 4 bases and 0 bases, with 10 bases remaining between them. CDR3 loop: CASSSQESSYNEQFF. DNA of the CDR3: TGTGCCAGCAGTTCACAGGAGAGCTCCTACAATGAGCAGTTCTTC.